Listed below are T cell receptor beta chains from one sample, sequenced in a study of T cell responses to AZD1222 COVID-19 vaccine. Produced via immunoSEQ multiplex PCR; TCRdb's table is partial and in-frame only. The sample holds tens of thousands of clones, roughly 80% seen once. This specimen consisted of peripheral blood, obtained on day 0 of AZD1222 vaccination. The receptors were gathered from an adult in good health. CDR3s include the opening cysteine and the closing phenylalanine or tryptophan. D genes are given only for firm matches. Clone size, where shown, is once, few, many, or a class for clones that have expanded.

size	V	J	D	CDR3	DNA
NA	TRBV28	TRBJ2-1	NA	CASSRTDYNEQFF	TGTGCCAGCAGCCGGACAGACTACAATGAGCAGTTCTTC
NA	TRBV28	TRBJ1-1	NA	CASSLFGGLRAEAFF	TGTGCCAGCAGTTTATTTGGGGGCCTGCGCGCTGAAGCTTTCTTT
once	TRBV24-1	TRBJ2-7	NA	CATSDLVWGEQYF	TGTGCCACCAGTGATTTGGTTTGGGGAGAGCAGTACTTC
once	TRBV5-1	TRBJ2-5	NA	CASSLNTGARETQYF	TGCGCCAGCAGCTTGAATACGGGGGCGCGGGAGACCCAGTACTTC
NA	TRBV5-4	TRBJ1-4	NA	CASSPWGEKLFF	TGTGCCAGCAGTCCCTGGGGGGAAAAACTGTTTTTT
NA	TRBV19	TRBJ2-7	TRBD1	CASSRQGAGEQYF	TGTGCCAGCAGCAGACAGGGGGCCGGCGAGCAGTACTTC
NA	TRBV24-1	TRBJ1-2	NA	CATSEGPQTRYGYTF	TGTGCCACCAGTGAGGGGCCTCAGACGCGCTATGGCTACACCTTC
NA	TRBV29-1	TRBJ2-5	NA	CSVEPRGRTQETQYF	TGCAGCGTTGAACCCCGGGGGAGGACCCAAGAGACCCAGTACTTC
NA	TRBV9	TRBJ2-3	NA	CASSATSSRDTQYF	TGTGCCAGCAGCGCGACATCCAGCAGGGATACGCAGTATTTT
NA	TRBV30	TRBJ1-2	NA	CAWSVDGNGYTF	TGTGCCTGGAGTGTGGATGGGAATGGCTACACCTTC
NA	TRBV30	TRBJ2-7	NA	CAWSRMQPHEQYF	TGTGCCTGGAGCCGCATGCAACCCCACGAGCAGTACTTC
once	TRBV28	TRBJ2-7	TRBD1	CASSSPGTGKYEQYF	TGTGCCAGCAGTTCACCCGGGACAGGGAAGTACGAGCAGTACTTC
NA	TRBV15	TRBJ1-5	NA	CATRGRGRTDYQPQHF	TGTGCCACCAGAGGTCGAGGACGGACAGACTATCAGCCCCAGCATTTT
NA	TRBV3-1/TRBV3-2	TRBJ2-7	NA	CASSRSYEQYF	TGTGCCAGCAGCCGCTCCTACGAGCAGTACTTC
NA	TRBV7-3	TRBJ1-1	NA	CASSPLLGQNTEAFF	TGTGCCAGCAGCCCGTTATTAGGACAGAACACTGAAGCTTTCTTT
NA	TRBV4-3	TRBJ2-7	NA	CASSQEGQTSYEQYF	TGCGCCAGCAGCCAAGAGGGACAAACGAGCTACGAGCAGTACTTC
NA	TRBV10-2	TRBJ1-2	TRBD1	CASSWDSYGYTF	TGCGCCAGCAGTTGGGACAGCTATGGCTACACCTTC
NA	TRBV5-8	TRBJ2-2	NA	CASWKGNTGELFF	TGTGCCTCCTGGAAGGGAAACACCGGGGAGCTGTTTTTT
few	TRBV28	TRBJ1-1	NA	CASSSESAARTEAFF	TGTGCCAGCAGTTCTGAGTCGGCGGCAAGGACTGAAGCTTTCTTT
once	TRBV6-5	TRBJ1-5	NA	CASSYQKGANQPQHF	TGTGCCAGCAGTTACCAAAAAGGGGCCAATCAGCCCCAGCATTTT
NA	TRBV29-1	TRBJ1-1	NA	CSVEVVGGAEAFF	TGCAGCGTTGAGGTAGTAGGCGGCGCTGAAGCTTTCTTT
NA	TRBV14	TRBJ2-4	TRBD1	CASSLRQGTLAKNIQYF	TGTGCCAGCAGCCTTCGACAGGGTACCCTAGCCAAAAACATTCAGTACTTC
NA	TRBV5-6	TRBJ2-1	NA	CASSLLKGGEQFF	TGTGCCAGCAGCCTACTCAAAGGGGGTGAGCAGTTCTTC
NA	TRBV3-1/TRBV3-2	TRBJ1-2	TRBD1	CASSRSGGRSNYGYTF	TGTGCCAGCAGCCGATCAGGGGGCCGATCTAACTATGGCTACACCTTC
NA	TRBV27	TRBJ2-7	NA	CASSSTESVYEQYF	TGTGCCAGCAGTTCGACAGAGTCGGTCTACGAGCAGTACTTC
once	TRBV19	TRBJ1-5	NA	CASSTDSNQPQHF	TGTGCCAGTAGTACCGATAGCAATCAGCCCCAGCATTTT
NA	TRBV15	TRBJ1-1	TRBD1	CATSPQSSTGPRELTEAFF	TGTGCCACCAGTCCGCAGTCATCGACAGGGCCTAGGGAGTTGACTGAAGCTTTCTTT
few	TRBV5-1	TRBJ2-6	NA	CASSSQNSGANVLTF	TGCGCCAGCAGCTCTCAAAACTCTGGGGCCAACGTCCTGACTTTC
once	TRBV5-5	TRBJ1-1	TRBD1	CASSKGQELVAFF	TGTGCCAGCAGCAAGGGACAGGAACTCGTCGCTTTCTTT
NA	TRBV7-8	TRBJ1-6	NA	CASSLQGSYNSPLHF	TGTGCCAGCAGCCTACAGGGTTCCTATAATTCACCCCTCCACTTT
NA	TRBV6-5	TRBJ1-1	NA	CASRGWGNTEAFF	TGTGCCAGCAGGGGGTGGGGGAACACTGAAGCTTTCTTT
NA	TRBV30	TRBJ1-1	TRBD1	CAWSPGQEMNTEAFF	TGTGCCTGGAGCCCGGGACAGGAGATGAACACTGAAGCTTTCTTT
NA	TRBV6-4	TRBJ2-3	TRBD2	CASSDTSGTDTQYF	TGTGCCAGCAGTGACACTAGCGGGACAGATACGCAGTATTTT
NA	TRBV19	TRBJ1-5	NA	CATFEGGNQPQHF	TGTGCCACCTTCGAGGGCGGCAATCAGCCCCAGCATTTT
NA	TRBV7-2	TRBJ2-7	TRBD2	CASSLASGGRAYEQYF	TGTGCCAGCAGCTTAGCGTCTGGCGGGAGAGCCTACGAGCAGTACTTC
NA	TRBV7-2	TRBJ2-7	NA	CASYDSRDSSYEQYF	TGTGCCAGCTACGACTCCCGGGACTCCTCCTACGAGCAGTACTTC
NA	TRBV7-9	TRBJ1-5	NA	CASSPGASNQPQHF	TGTGCCAGCAGCCCCGGGGCGAGCAATCAGCCCCAGCATTTT
NA	TRBV7-2	TRBJ1-6	NA	CASSLFGGFRVRDSPLHF	TGTGCCAGCTCACTTTTCGGTGGTTTCCGCGTGAGGGATTCACCCCTCCACTTT
NA	TRBV9	TRBJ2-3	TRBD2	CASSVVASGYTDTQYF	TGTGCCAGCAGCGTAGTGGCTAGCGGATACACAGATACGCAGTATTTT
NA	TRBV12-3/TRBV12-4	TRBJ2-7	TRBD1	CASNPTGGNEQYF	TGTGCCAGCAACCCTACAGGGGGCAACGAGCAGTACTTC
NA	TRBV20-1	TRBJ1-1	NA	CSARGSTEAFF	TGCAGTGCTAGAGGGTCCACTGAAGCTTTCTTT
NA	TRBV18	TRBJ1-5	NA	CASSPFGQLNQPQHF	TGTGCCAGCTCACCTTTCGGCCAGCTTAATCAGCCCCAGCATTTT
NA	TRBV12-3/TRBV12-4	TRBJ2-2	NA	CASSPLPGELFF	TGTGCCAGCAGTCCCCTACCCGGGGAGCTGTTTTTT
NA	TRBV6-8	TRBJ2-3	NA	CASSYAFPSTDTQYF	TGTGCCAGCAGTTACGCGTTTCCGAGCACAGATACGCAGTATTTT
NA	TRBV7-9	TRBJ1-1	NA	CASSLAAGASTEAFF	TGTGCCAGCAGCTTAGCCGCGGGGGCAAGTACTGAAGCTTTCTTT
NA	TRBV19	TRBJ2-6	NA	CASSTRENVGANVLTF	TGTGCCAGTAGTACCAGGGAGAATGTTGGGGCCAACGTCCTGACTTTC
few	TRBV4-2	TRBJ1-4	NA	CASSRGGAGTNEKLFF	TGTGCCAGCAGCCGCGGGGGCGCAGGGACTAATGAAAAACTGTTTTTT
NA	TRBV24-1	TRBJ2-2	NA	CATSTGAATGELFF	TGTGCCACCAGTACGGGGGCCGCCACCGGGGAGCTGTTTTTT
NA	TRBV28	TRBJ2-1	NA	CASSFPDYNEQFF	TGTGCCAGCAGTTTTCCAGATTACAATGAGCAGTTCTTC
NA	TRBV3-1/TRBV3-2	TRBJ2-7	TRBD2	CASSQGWRGVRPYEQYF	TGTGCCAGCAGCCAAGGATGGCGGGGGGTCCGTCCCTACGAGCAGTACTTC
once	TRBV20-1	TRBJ1-1	NA	CSASYQMNTEAFF	TGCAGTGCTAGTTACCAGATGAACACTGAAGCTTTCTTT
NA	TRBV7-6	TRBJ1-5	NA	CASSLNPSNQPQHF	TGTGCCAGCAGCTTAAACCCTAGCAATCAGCCCCAGCATTTT
NA	TRBV4-3	TRBJ1-1	NA	CASSQAGWASNTEAFF	TGCGCCAGCAGCCAAGCGGGGTGGGCTTCGAACACTGAAGCTTTCTTT
NA	TRBV6-2/TRBV6-3	TRBJ2-7	TRBD1	CASSSRGTAIRYEQYF	TGTGCCAGCAGTTCTAGGGGGACAGCCATCCGCTACGAGCAGTACTTC
NA	TRBV12-2	TRBJ1-5	NA	CASRLARAGQAHQPQHF	TGTGCAAGTCGCTTAGCGAGGGCGGGACAGGCTCATCAGCCCCAGCATTTT
NA	TRBV6-2/TRBV6-3	TRBJ1-2	NA	CASSYSIMGPGANYGYTF	TGTGCCAGCAGTTACTCCATCATGGGACCTGGAGCTAACTATGGCTACACCTTC
once	TRBV7-2	TRBJ1-2	TRBD1	CASSLAQTGSGYTF	TGTGCCAGCAGCTTAGCGCAGACAGGGAGTGGCTACACCTTC
NA	TRBV10-1	TRBJ2-1	NA	CASNLPGGEQFF	TGCGCCAGCAACCTCCCTGGTGGTGAGCAGTTCTTC
NA	TRBV20-1	TRBJ1-1	NA	CSARKNTEAFF	TGCAGTGCCCGAAAGAACACTGAAGCTTTCTTT